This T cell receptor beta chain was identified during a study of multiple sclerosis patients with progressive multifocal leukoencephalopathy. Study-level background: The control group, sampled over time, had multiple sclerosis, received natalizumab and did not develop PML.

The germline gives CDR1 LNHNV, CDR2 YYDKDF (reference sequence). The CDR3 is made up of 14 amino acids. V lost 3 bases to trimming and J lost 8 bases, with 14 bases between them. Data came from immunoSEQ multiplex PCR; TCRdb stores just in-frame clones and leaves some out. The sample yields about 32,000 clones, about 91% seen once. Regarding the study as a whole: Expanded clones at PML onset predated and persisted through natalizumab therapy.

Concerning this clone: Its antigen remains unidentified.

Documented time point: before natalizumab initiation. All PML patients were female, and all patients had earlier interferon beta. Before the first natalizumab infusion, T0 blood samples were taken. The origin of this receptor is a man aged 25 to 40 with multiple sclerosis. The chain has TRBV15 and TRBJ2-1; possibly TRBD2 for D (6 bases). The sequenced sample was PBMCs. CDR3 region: CATSRVLAGDEQFF. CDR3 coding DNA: TGTGCCACCAGCAGGGTACTAGCAGGTGATGAGCAGTTCTTC.